The 27 T cell receptor beta chains reported below all come from one sample, sequenced in a study of blood T cells in healthy people across ages. With a J-beta primer mix and a sample-barcoded 5' primer, a second PCR ran about 7 to 11 cycles. A single record per CDR3 protein comes from TCRdb applying MiXCR to the 5' RACE reads. Counted here are roughly 1,500,000 distinct CDR3 sequences, about 31% occurring once; the ten biggest clones make up 10% to 12%. The sequenced sample was blood. These receptors were taken from a woman aged 25 to 39 in good health.

This clonotype was detected once. The rearrangement uses TRBV9 and TRBJ2-7; D is uncertain. CDR3 length: 16 amino acids. Trimming removed 0 bases from V and 6 bases from J, with 19 bases in between. From germline, CDR1 is SGDLS and CDR2 YYNGEE. CDR3 protein: CASSVGEARVAGEQYF. The CDR3 nucleotides read TGTGCCAGCAGCGTAGGGGAAGCAAGGGTTGCTGGCGAGCAGTACTTC.

Written as DNA, the CDR3 is TGCAGTGCTAGGCGCGTCAACGGAGAAAAACTGTTTTTT. This sequence encodes CSARRVNGEKLFF. This chain links TRBV20-1 with TRBJ1-4; D not resolved. CDR3 length: 13 residues. Germline V gene sequence: CDR1 DFQATT, CDR2 SNEGSKA (reference sequence). Trimming cost V 3 bases and J 8 bases, with 13 bases left between them.

This clonotype was picked up many times. The rearrangement links TRBV7-9 to TRBJ2-1; 11 positions agree with TRBD1. The CDR3 runs 15 residues. J was trimmed by 7 bases and V by 4 bases; bases with no gene match: 6. Germline V gene sequence: CDR1 SEHNR, CDR2 FQNEAQ (reference sequence). The CDR3 is CASSSDRGLMNEQFF. CDR3 coding DNA: TGTGCCAGCAGCTCGGACAGGGGGCTAATGAATGAGCAGTTCTTC.

This clonotype was picked up a small number of times. This chain links TRBV27 with TRBJ2-7; D may be TRBD2 (5 bases). The CDR3 is 16 residues long. V gave up 2 bases and J gave up 0 bases, with 14 bases separating them. From germline, CDR1 is MNHEY and CDR2 SMNVEV (reference sequence). The CDR3: CASSLSGGATSYEQYF. The DNA for the CDR3 is TGTGCCAGCAGTTTAAGCGGCGGCGCTACCTCCTACGAGCAGTACTTC.

The chain combines TRBV7-9 with TRBJ2-1; 7 bases are shared with TRBD1. The V and J ends lost 3 bases and 8 bases, in that order; junction bases with no gene match: 7. Per the germline V gene, CDR1 is SEHNR and CDR2 is FQNEAQ (reference sequence). The CDR3 has 14 residues. In DNA, the CDR3 is TGTGCCAGCAGCTTCGATGACAGGGATTATGAGCAGTTCTTC. This sequence encodes CASSFDDRDYEQFF.

This clonotype was seen a handful of times. The rearrangement joins TRBV7-2 to TRBJ2-2, with no clear D. Germline values: CDR1 SGHTA, CDR2 FQGNSA. This CDR3 has 14 amino acids. V lost 1 base to trimming and J lost 4 bases, with 7 bases between them. The CDR3 is CASSLGPITGELFF. CDR3 nucleotide sequence: TGTGCCAGCAGCTTAGGGCCCATCACCGGGGAGCTGTTTTTT.

The gene calls are TRBV28 and TRBJ2-7; D might be TRBD1 (6 bases). Trimming took off 6 bases at V and 3 bases at J, with 21 bases between the two ends. Germline values: CDR1 MDHEN, CDR2 SYDVKM. The CDR3 runs 16 residues. The DNA of the CDR3 is TGTGCCAGCAGCGTACCCGATACAGGGTCTGTCTACGAGCAGTACTTC. The encoded protein is CASSVPDTGSVYEQYF.

This chain connects TRBV20-1 to TRBJ1-2, with TRBD1 matching over 10 bases. The J segment lost 0 bases and the V segment lost 3 bases, leaving 4 bases of the junction unmatched. This CDR3 has 15 residues. Germline-derived CDR1 and CDR2 are DFQATT and SNEGSKA (reference sequence). Written as DNA, the CDR3 is TGCAGTGCTAGGGGACAGGGGAGAACTAACTATGGCTACACCTTC. Its protein product is CSARGQGRTNYGYTF.

The chain carries TRBV20-1 and TRBJ2-7; 7 bases map to TRBD2. V lost 6 bases and J lost 3; bases outside the gene matches: 8. Germline values: CDR1 DFQATT, CDR2 SNEGSKA (reference sequence). This CDR3 region has 13 residues. The CDR3 DNA sequence: TGCAGTGCCACCGGGACTACAATCTACGAGCAGTACTTC. It is translated as CSATGTTIYEQYF.

On this clonotype itself: The junction and the germline gene differ at one end; a read error may be behind it. This chain links TRBV5-1 with TRBJ2-7; 12 nucleotides match TRBD2. The CDR3 has 14 residues. Germline loops: CDR1 SGHRS, CDR2 YFSETQ. The chain's CDR3 is CANSLTSGGYEQYF. In DNA, the CDR3 is TGCGCCAACAGCTTGACTAGCGGGGGCTACGAGCAGTACTTC. Based on the CDR3 plus reference TRBV5-1 and TRBJ2-7, the full variable domain is KAGVTQTPRYLIKTRGQQVTLSCSPISGHRSVSWYQQTPGQGLQFLFEYFSETQRNKGNFPGRFSGRQFSNSRSEMNVSTLELGDSALYLCANSLTSGGYEQYFGPGTRLTVT.

Here the CDR3 reads CSARAPGGLDQPQHF. The CDR3 region has the DNA TGCAGTGCTAGAGCCCCCGGGGGGCTGGATCAGCCCCAGCATTTT. This rearrangement joins TRBV20-1 to TRBJ1-5, with D maybe TRBD1 (6 bases). The V end was cut by 1 base, the J end by 5 bases, with 15 bases between. The CDR3 consists of 15 residues. Germline CDR1 reads DFQATT; CDR2 reads SNEGSKA (reference sequence).

This clonotype occurred a few times. This chain uses TRBV28 with TRBJ1-5, with 7 bases identical to TRBD1. With V trimmed by 3 bases and J by 0 bases, 5 bases remained unmatched. Germline CDR1 reads MDHEN; CDR2 reads SYDVKM. The CDR3 has 16 amino acids. The CDR3 DNA sequence: TGTGCCAGCAGTTTGAGACAGGGCTATAGCAATCAGCCCCAGCATTTT. Protein sequence: CASSLRQGYSNQPQHF. Full variable domain (missing parts from reference TRBV28 and TRBJ1-5): DVKVTQSSRYLVKRTGEKVFLECVQDMDHENMFWYRQDPGLGLRLIYFSYDVKMKEKGDIPEGYSVSREKKERFSLILESASTNQTSMYLCASSLRQGYSNQPQHFGDGTRLSIL.

This clonotype was detected only a few times. A much larger clone differs from this one at a single base, so this may be a read error. This chain links TRBV12-3 or TRBV12-4 with TRBJ2-3; TRBD2 matches at 7 bases. The CDR3 runs to 14 residues. CDR3 sequence: CASSFGGRGDAQYF. The CDR3 nucleotides are TGTGCCAGCAGTTTCGGCGGGAGAGGAGATGCGCAGTATTTT.

This clonotype has a handful of counts. The chain links TRBV3-1 to TRBJ1-2; no clear D. Germline CDR1 LGHDT, CDR2 YNNKEL (reference sequence). The CDR3 extends over 16 amino acids. Trimming took 1 base from V and 4 from J, leaving 16 bases between them. CDR3 loop: CASSQGPTVPVYGYTF. CDR3 sequence (DNA): TGTGCCAGCAGCCAAGGTCCAACGGTTCCGGTCTATGGCTACACCTTC.

Remarks on this clonotype: Being one base from a much bigger clone, this may be a read error. The V gene is TRBV12-3 or TRBV12-4, the J gene TRBJ2-4; 8 positions match TRBD1. CDR3 length: 15 residues. Trimming at V came to 5 bases and at J to 13 bases, leaving 16 bases not matched to a gene. For the CDR3, the DNA is TGTGCCAGCAGTGCAGAGCGACAGGGGTCGTGTGAGCAGTACTTC. It translates to CASSAERQGSCEQYF.

The V and J genes are TRBV27 and TRBJ2-1; D perhaps matches TRBD2 (6 bases). The CDR3 has 15 amino acids. Trimming stripped 6 bases from V and 4 bases from J, with 16 bases between. Germline-derived CDR1 and CDR2 are MNHEY and SMNVEV (reference sequence). For the CDR3, the DNA is TGTGCCAGCAGCCCCCGACTAGTTCCATACAATGAGCAGTTCTTC. Protein sequence: CASSPRLVPYNEQFF.

Only a few counts were recorded for this clonotype. The rearrangement uses TRBV20-1 and TRBJ2-5; TRBD2 aligns across 7 bases. Germline V gene sequence: CDR1 DFQATT, CDR2 SNEGSKA (reference sequence). V lost 3 bases and J lost 4; bases outside the gene matches: 2. This CDR3 is 12 amino acids long. The CDR3: CSASQRGETQYF. The CDR3 DNA sequence: TGCAGTGCTAGCCAGCGGGGAGAGACCCAGTACTTC.

This clonotype was seen more than once but under ten times. The chain is built from TRBV3-1 and TRBJ1-5, with TRBD1 identical over 10 bases. V dropped 3 bases and J dropped 0; count of bases not matched to a gene: 2. Germline V lookup: CDR1 LGHDT, CDR2 YNNKEL (reference sequence). The length of the CDR3 is 16 residues. The CDR3 region has the DNA TGTGCCAGCAGCCAGGGGACAGGGGCTAGCAATCAGCCCCAGCATTTT. It codes for CASSQGTGASNQPQHF. The whole variable domain, remainder taken from reference TRBV3-1 and TRBJ1-5, is DTAVSQTPKYLVTQMGNDKSIKCEQNLGHDTMYWYKQDSKKFLKIMFSYNNKELIINETVPNRFSPKSPDKAHLNLHINSLELGDSAVYFCASSQGTGASNQPQHFGDGTRLSIL.

J is TRBJ2-3 and V is TRBV29-1; D ambiguous. V was clipped by 3 bases and J by 2 bases, with 6 bases between them. The germline CDR1 and CDR2 sequences are SQVTM and ANQGSEA. The CDR3 consists of 12 residues. DNA of the CDR3: TGCAGCGTTGACGCGGACACAGATACGCAGTATTTT. Translated: CSVDADTDTQYF.

This clonotype was found a few times. The V call is TRBV21-1, the J call TRBJ2-7; the table's D call, TRBD1, has no DNA check behind it. TRBV21-1 corresponds to a pseudogene. The CDR3 is 12 residues long. The CDR3 protein is CAKGQAPYEQYF. The CDR3 DNA reads TGTGCCAAGGGACAGGCCCCCTACGAGCAGTACTTC.

The chain couples TRBV3-1 to TRBJ1-2, with TRBD1 as a possible D gene (5 bases). The length of the CDR3 is 16 residues. With 0 bases removed from V and 3 bases from J, the gap between germline ends came to 14 bases. The germline CDR1 and CDR2 sequences are LGHDT and YNNKEL (reference sequence). The CDR3, as DNA: TGTGCCAGCAGCCAAGATAAGGCAGGGAGATACTATGGCTACACCTTC. As protein: CASSQDKAGRYYGYTF.

As for this clonotype: Compared with germline, one end of the junction differs, possibly owing to a read error. The chain employs TRBV5-1 and TRBJ2-3; tentatively, D is TRBD2 (6 bases). Germline loops: CDR1 SGHRS, CDR2 YFSETQ. This CDR3 region has 15 residues. CDR3 residues: CTSRLDGTSTDTQYF. CDR3 DNA sequence: TGCACCAGCAGATTGGACGGGACTAGCACAGATACGCAGTATTTT.

This chain connects TRBV5-1 to TRBJ2-3; D is possibly TRBD2 (5 bases). This CDR3 is built from 15 residues. The germline V gene encodes CDR1 SGHRS and CDR2 YFSETQ. V dropped 0 bases and J dropped 2 bases, with 10 bases sitting between them. The CDR3 loop reads CASSLESRDTDTQYF. The CDR3 nucleotides read TGCGCCAGCAGCTTGGAATCCCGGGACACAGATACGCAGTATTTT.

The rearrangement links TRBV20-1 to TRBJ2-7; 9 bases are shared with TRBD2. J was trimmed by 1 base and V by 0 bases; bases with no gene match: 7. This CDR3 has 16 amino acids. The germline V gene has CDR1 DFQATT and CDR2 SNEGSKA (reference sequence). The CDR3 loop reads CSARDVRGGASYEQYF. CDR3 nucleotide sequence: TGCAGTGCTAGAGATGTTCGCGGGGGGGCTTCCTACGAGCAGTACTTC.

The chain couples TRBV6-5 to TRBJ1-2; 8 nucleotides line up with TRBD1. The CDR3 consists of 18 residues. Germline CDR1 is MNHEY and CDR2 is SVGAGI. V trimming: 3 bases; J trimming: 4 bases; junction bases outside the gene matches: 16. Here the CDR3 DNA reads TGTGCCAGCAGTTATTCCGGGACAGGCGCGAGTCGTAGCTATGGCTACACCTTC. Residues: CASSYSGTGASRSYGYTF.

The chain employs TRBV28 and TRBJ1-4; perhaps TRBD1 as D (6 bases). CDR3 length: 13 amino acids. V lost 5 bases to trimming and J lost 12 bases, with 16 bases between them. Germline V gene lookup returns CDR1 MDHEN and CDR2 SYDVKM. CDR3 sequence: CASSPRQAGELFF. The CDR3 DNA follows: TGTGCCAGCAGTCCTAGACAGGCAGGGGAACTGTTTTTT. Full variable domain (outside the CDR3, taken from reference TRBV28 and TRBJ1-4): DVKVTQSSRYLVKRTGEKVFLECVQDMDHENMFWYRQDPGLGLRLIYFSYDVKMKEKGDIPEGYSVSREKKERFSLILESASTNQTSMYLCASSPRQAGELFFGSGTQLSVL.

This clonotype was seen more than once but under ten times. The rearrangement links TRBV25-1 to TRBJ2-5; D possibly matches TRBD1 or TRBD2 (5 bases each). Looked up from germline, CDR1 is MGHDK and CDR2 is SYGVNS. Trimming removed 5 bases at V and 0 bases at J, with 13 bases between. The CDR3 consists of 15 residues. This chain's CDR3 is CASSSGRNYQETQYF. Here the CDR3 DNA reads TGTGCCAGCAGTTCGGGACGGAACTACCAAGAGACCCAGTACTTC.